These 32 T cell receptor beta chains were all obtained from the same sample, sequenced in a study of OX40 agonist ivuxolimab in advanced cancers. Measured with immunoSEQ multiplex PCR; TCRdb has only the in-frame clones, and not every one. The repertoire consists of roughly 92,000 clones, with more than 90% occurring once and the leading ten covering around 3.5%. Sample: CD4+ or CD8+ T cells sorted from blood, taken in a trial of the OX40 agonist ivuxolimab. The receptors were sampled from an adult with an advanced solid tumor such as melanoma, head and neck, liver or kidney cancer.

The V call is TRBV29-1, the J call TRBJ2-3, with 12 bases fitting TRBD2. This CDR3 has 14 amino acids. V was pared by 6 bases and J by 4 bases, with 5 bases of the junction left unmatched. Looked up from germline, CDR1 is SQVTM and CDR2 is ANQGSEA. As DNA, the CDR3 is TGCAGCGTGGCACTAGCGGGGGGACCAGATACGCAGTATTTT. Its translation: CSVALAGGPDTQYF.

This clone was recorded once. J is TRBJ2-7 and V is TRBV9; TRBD2 matches at 8 bases. CDR3 size: 14 residues. From germline, CDR1 is SGDLS and CDR2 YYNGEE. After removal of 0 bases from V and 5 bases from J, the junction contained 4 bases not matched to a gene. CDR3 sequence reads: CASSVDGGGHEQYF. In nucleotides, the CDR3 is TGTGCCAGCAGCGTAGACGGGGGGGGGCACGAGCAGTACTTC.

J is TRBJ2-5 and V is TRBV14; a weak D match, TRBD2 (5 bases). CDR3 length: 16 residues. The V end was cut by 4 bases, the J end by 3 bases, with 18 bases between. Germline CDR1 is SGHDN and CDR2 is FVKESK. CDR3 sequence reads: CASSPGSVASKETQYF. CDR3 in DNA: TGTGCCAGCAGCCCTGGATCGGTAGCGAGTAAAGAGACCCAGTACTTC.

This chain connects TRBV28 to TRBJ2-7, with D unresolved. Germline lookup yields CDR1 MDHEN and CDR2 SYDVKM. V shed 7 bases and J shed 2 bases, with 12 bases lying between them. This CDR3 region has 13 residues. The CDR3 spells CASTFGVPYEQYF. The CDR3 DNA is TGTGCCAGCACCTTTGGGGTACCCTACGAGCAGTACTTC.

V and J are TRBV2 and TRBJ2-7; maybe TRBD2 (7 bases). CDR1 and CDR2 (germline): SNHLY, FYNNEI. This CDR3 has 12 residues. With 5 bases removed from V and 5 bases from J, the gap between germline ends came to 10 bases. The chain's CDR3 is CASSKGGDEQYF. The CDR3 DNA reads as TGTGCCAGCAGTAAAGGGGGGGACGAGCAGTACTTC.

In nucleotides, the CDR3 is TGTGCTAGTGGTTTGGTACAGGGGTTGCAAGAGACCCAGTACTTC. Its translation: CASGLVQGLQETQYF. This chain connects TRBV12-5 to TRBJ2-5, with 7 bases aligning to TRBD1. Trimming took 0 bases from V and 2 from J; bases not matched to a gene: 3. The V gene's germline CDR1 is LGHNT and CDR2 FRNRAP. The CDR3 contains 15 residues. The variable domain in full, completed from reference TRBV12-5 and TRBJ2-5, reads DARVTQTPRHKVTEMGQEVTMRCQPILGHNTVFWYRQTMMQGLELLAYFRNRAPLDDSGMPKDRFSAEMPDATLATLKIQPSEPRDSAVYFCASGLVQGLQETQYFGPGTRLLVL.

The chain links TRBV5-1 to TRBJ2-2, with D possibly matching TRBD1 (6 bases). Deletions cut 4 bases from V and 2 bases from J, with 12 bases between. CDR3 length equals 15 residues. CDR1 and CDR2 from the germline V gene are SGHRS and YFSETQ. CDR3 region: CASSKGHDNTGELFF. In nucleotides, the CDR3 is TGCGCCAGCAGCAAGGGACACGATAACACCGGGGAGCTGTTTTTT.

J is TRBJ2-7 and V is TRBV29-1; D gene unclear. The V gene lost 6 bases and the J gene lost 1 base, with 10 bases spanning the gap. Germline V gives CDR1 SQVTM, CDR2 ANQGSEA. The CDR3 is 12 amino acids. Written as DNA, the CDR3 is TGCAGCGTCTTGGCGTCATCCTACGAGCAGTACTTC. This codes for CSVLASSYEQYF.

The chain recombines TRBV6-1 with TRBJ2-2, with TRBD1 matching 7 bases. The junction had 3 bases not matched to a gene; V was cut back by 5 bases and J by 6 bases. The CDR3 is 13 amino acids. Germline CDR1 is MNHNS and CDR2 is SASEGT. CDR3 sequence reads: CASSTTGPGELFF. In nucleotides, the CDR3 is TGTGCCAGCAGTACGACAGGGCCCGGGGAGCTGTTTTTT.

CDR3 in amino acids: CASSLGRGDSNQPQHF. The CDR3 DNA reads as TGCGCCAGCAGCTTGGGCAGGGGGGATAGCAATCAGCCCCAGCATTTT. The chain combines TRBV5-1 with TRBJ1-5; 7 nucleotides line up with TRBD1. Germline loops: CDR1 SGHRS, CDR2 YFSETQ. Trimming cost V 0 bases and J 0 bases; bases outside gene matches: 3. The CDR3 extends over 16 amino acids.

CDR3 region: CSARSQNLEYF. CDR3 bases: TGCAGTGCTAGATCTCAAAACCTAGAGTATTTT. This chain joins TRBV20-1 and TRBJ2-3; D is unresolved. The CDR3 loop spans 11 amino acids. Between the trimmed V and J ends, which lost 2 bases and 13 bases, there was a span of 13 bases. In germline, CDR1 is DFQATT, CDR2 SNEGSKA (reference sequence).

V gene TRBV29-1 combines with J gene TRBJ1-2, with 7 bases identical to TRBD1. CDR3 length equals 14 residues. Germline V gene lookup returns CDR1 SQVTM and CDR2 ANQGSEA. The junction had 9 bases not matched to a gene; V was cut back by 0 bases and J by 8 bases. CDR3 nucleotides: TGCAGCGTTGAAGAGGAGGACAGGCTTCTCGGCTACACCTTC. Translating it yields CSVEEEDRLLGYTF.

The J gene is TRBJ1-5, the V gene TRBV5-6; D not certain. V lost 0 bases to trimming and J lost 2 bases, with 12 bases between them. Germline CDR1 and CDR2: SGHDT and YYEEEE. CDR3 length equals 16 residues. The CDR3 DNA reads TGTGCCAGCAGCTTGGGCCTCTCTGGGGGCAATCAGCCCCAGCATTTT. Its translation is CASSLGLSGGNQPQHF. Full variable domain (rest looked up from reference TRBV5-6 and TRBJ1-5): DAGVTQSPTHLIKTRGQQVTLRCSPKSGHDTVSWYQQALGQGPQFIFQYYEEEERQRGNFPDRFSGHQFPNYSSELNVNALLLGDSALYLCASSLGLSGGNQPQHFGDGTRLSIL.

This rearrangement joins TRBV19 to TRBJ2-7; 10 nucleotides agree with TRBD1. Per the germline V gene, CDR1 is LNHDA and CDR2 is SQIVND (reference sequence). V shed 10 bases, J shed 0 bases, and the junction held 9 bases outside the gene matches. This CDR3 is built from 15 residues. CDR3 nucleotides: TGTGCCACTAAATTCCGGGACAGGGGCTCCTACGAGCAGTACTTC. Translating gives CATKFRDRGSYEQYF.

This chain uses TRBV9 with TRBJ1-1; no clear D gene. CDR1 and CDR2 from the germline V gene are SGDLS and YYNGEE. V lost 4 bases and J lost 0, with 10 bases in between. This CDR3 comprises 14 residues. As DNA, the CDR3 is TGTGCCAGCAGCCCCCAAGATCTGAACACTGAAGCTTTCTTT. It specifies CASSPQDLNTEAFF.

This sequence joins TRBV6-5 and TRBJ2-3, with 12 bases fitting TRBD2. This CDR3 is 16 amino acids long. Germline CDR1 MNHEY, CDR2 SVGAGI. V gave up 4 bases and J gave up 0 bases; unmatched junction bases: 2. The chain's CDR3 is CASSLLAGGSTDTQYF. In DNA form, the CDR3 reads TGTGCCAGCAGTTTGCTAGCGGGAGGGAGCACAGATACGCAGTATTTT.

V and J are TRBV19 and TRBJ2-7; D gene uncertain. Germline V lookup: CDR1 LNHDA, CDR2 SQIVND (reference sequence). V dropped 3 bases and J dropped 2 bases, with 5 bases sitting between them. This CDR3 has 12 amino acids. The CDR3 here is CASSMGTYEQYF. In nucleotides, the CDR3 is TGTGCCAGTAGTATGGGAACCTACGAGCAGTACTTC.

V and J are TRBV5-1 and TRBJ1-1; a weak D match, TRBD1 (5 bases). Trimming cost V 0 bases and J 5 bases, with 17 bases left between them. The germline gives CDR1 SGHRS, CDR2 YFSETQ. This CDR3 spans 16 amino acids. The CDR3 is CASSLAGAREGTEAFF. As DNA, the CDR3 is TGCGCCAGCAGCTTGGCTGGCGCCAGGGAGGGGACTGAAGCTTTCTTT.

This clone has a single count. The V and J genes are TRBV13 and TRBJ2-3; 11 bases are shared with TRBD2. Germline V gene data show CDR1 as PRHDT and CDR2 as FYEKMQ (reference sequence). Unmatched junction bases numbered 2, after V lost 1 base and J lost 2 bases. This CDR3 is built from 16 residues. The CDR3 DNA is TGTGCCAGCAGCTTAGTGGGACTAGCGGTCACAGATACGCAGTATTTT. It codes for CASSLVGLAVTDTQYF.

The chain couples TRBV19 to TRBJ2-1; the D call may be TRBD1 or TRBD2 (5 bases each). Germline lookup yields CDR1 LNHDA and CDR2 SQIVND (reference sequence). V shed 6 bases and J shed 9 bases, with 12 bases lying between them. The CDR3 sequence is 12 residues long. The CDR3 here is CASSMGGGEQFF. As DNA, the CDR3 is TGTGCCAGTAGCATGGGTGGGGGTGAGCAGTTCTTC.

The chain is built from TRBV5-4 and TRBJ2-7, with 9 bases identical to TRBD1. Germline assignment: CDR1 SGHNT and CDR2 YYREEE (reference sequence). The CDR3 extends over 15 amino acids. V was pared by 4 bases and J by 0 bases, with 5 bases of the junction left unmatched. CDR3 sequence (DNA): TGTGCCAGCAGCATAGGACAGGGGAGCTCCTACGAGCAGTACTTC. The encoded protein is CASSIGQGSSYEQYF.

V and J are TRBV28 and TRBJ2-7; D might be TRBD1 (5 bases). Trimming stripped 5 bases from V and 2 bases from J, with 16 bases between. Germline V CDR1 and CDR2: MDHEN, SYDVKM. The CDR3 extends over 15 amino acids. CDR3 bases: TGTGCCAGCAGTACCCGGACATTCACCACCTACGAGCAGTACTTC. Amino acids: CASSTRTFTTYEQYF.

The chain carries TRBV19 and TRBJ2-1; 8 nucleotides line up with TRBD1. Germline assignment: CDR1 LNHDA and CDR2 SQIVND (reference sequence). The CDR3 is 16 amino acids. V shed 3 bases, J shed 3 bases, and the junction held 7 bases outside the gene matches. The CDR3 here is CASSMMQGAGYNEQFF. CDR3 bases: TGTGCCAGTAGTATGATGCAGGGGGCGGGCTACAATGAGCAGTTCTTC.

The chain uses TRBV5-4 and TRBJ1-1, with D perhaps TRBD1 (6 bases). V was shortened by 3 bases and J by 4 bases, with 10 bases between the two germline ends. The CDR3 is 13 residues long. Per germline, CDR1 SGHNT and CDR2 YYREEE (reference sequence). CDR3 sequence reads: CASSWDTSTEAFF. CDR3 DNA: TGTGCCAGCAGCTGGGACACAAGCACTGAAGCTTTCTTT.

This chain connects TRBV5-1 to TRBJ2-7; 12 nucleotides line up with TRBD1. The CDR3 covers 16 residues. In germline, CDR1 is SGHRS, CDR2 YFSETQ. V shed 0 bases, J shed 5 bases, and the junction held 6 bases outside the gene matches. CDR3 region: CASSLGDRGRLHEQYF. CDR3 in DNA: TGCGCCAGCAGCTTGGGGGACAGGGGGCGCCTCCACGAGCAGTACTTC.

The chain employs TRBV2 and TRBJ2-3; tentative D call: TRBD2 (5 bases). The CDR3 is 14 amino acids. Germline CDR1 and CDR2: SNHLY and FYNNEI. The V gene lost 7 bases and the J gene lost 0 bases, with 11 bases spanning the gap. CDR3 residues: CASKGLPSTDTQYF. The CDR3 coding sequence is TGTGCCAGCAAAGGACTCCCGAGCACAGATACGCAGTATTTT.

This chain joins TRBV6-1 and TRBJ2-1; 8 bases fit TRBD2. CDR3 length: 20 residues. The V gene's germline CDR1 is MNHNS and CDR2 SASEGT. J gave up 7 bases and V 2 bases, and 22 bases lay outside the gene matches. The CDR3 sequence: CASSEHIGGVPGNELNEQFF. The CDR3 DNA follows: TGTGCCAGCAGTGAACACATCGGGGGGGTCCCTGGGAATGAGTTAAATGAGCAGTTCTTC.

Notes on this clone: At the DNA level, this CDR3 is encoded by other sequences in the same sample as well. This rearrangement joins TRBV29-1 to TRBJ1-2; D is uncertain. Trimming left V 4 bases short and J 7 bases short, with 1 base between. CDR1 and CDR2 from the germline V gene are SQVTM and ANQGSEA. The CDR3 totals 8 residues. The CDR3: CSVAGYTF. In nucleotides, the CDR3 is TGCAGCGTTGCTGGCTACACCTTC.

The chain carries TRBV27 and TRBJ2-6, with no clear D. This CDR3 region has 15 residues. Germline loops: CDR1 MNHEY, CDR2 SMNVEV (reference sequence). V dropped 4 bases and J dropped 4 bases, with 11 bases sitting between them. The CDR3 DNA reads as TGTGCCAGCAGTTCTGCGGCAACCGGGGCCAACGTCCTGACTTTC. Residues: CASSSAATGANVLTF.

In this sample, this clone turned up a few times. Germline is not matched at one junction end, which may reflect a read error. The genes are TRBV30 and TRBJ1-1; perhaps TRBD1 as D (6 bases). CDR3 length equals 12 residues. Germline V CDR1 and CDR2: GTSNPN, SVGIG (reference sequence). CDR3 DNA: TGTGCCTGGGGTCACCGGGACACCGAAGCTTTCTTT. Protein sequence: CAWGHRDTEAFF.

In DNA, the CDR3 is TGTGCCAGCAGTGGGGACAGTACCCCCTCCTACGAGCAGTACTTC. It translates to CASSGDSTPSYEQYF. The V call is TRBV2, the J call TRBJ2-7, with TRBD1 identical over 7 bases. Germline V lookup: CDR1 SNHLY, CDR2 FYNNEI. This CDR3 comprises 15 residues. V shed 4 bases and J 0 bases; nucleotides not matched to a gene: 6.

This chain uses TRBV9 with TRBJ2-1; possibly TRBD1 for D (6 bases). The CDR3 extends over 17 amino acids. V lost 0 bases and J lost 4, with 17 bases in between. Germline assignment: CDR1 SGDLS and CDR2 YYNGEE. CDR3 nucleotides: TGTGCCAGCAGCGTAGACCCTACAGGGACCGATTACAATGAGCAGTTCTTC. Amino acids: CASSVDPTGTDYNEQFF.